The 8 T cell receptor beta chains presented below share a single source sample, sequenced in a study of identifying expanded T cells in peripheral blood. Method: immunoSEQ multiplex PCR; TCRdb's copy keeps in-frame clones and lacks some. Of 100,000 to 110,000 clones listed, 80% to 90% were seen once; the top ten hold 4.5% to 6.5%. The sequencing input was blood. Receptors originate from a person aged 18 to 75 in good health.

This clone was detected only once. The chain uses TRBV5-1 and TRBJ2-7; maybe TRBD1 (7 bases). Trimming took 5 bases from V and 3 from J, leaving 15 bases between them. The CDR3 extends over 14 amino acids. In germline, CDR1 is SGHRS, CDR2 YFSETQ. The CDR3 DNA follows: TGCGCCAGCAGGCAGGGGGGATTGGGCTACGAGCAGTACTTC. Its protein is CASRQGGLGYEQYF.

The chain carries TRBV7-2 and TRBJ1-2; tentatively, D is TRBD1 (6 bases). V lost 5 bases, J lost 7 bases, and 23 bases lay in between. Germline V gives CDR1 SGHTA, CDR2 FQGNSA. CDR3 length: 16 residues. The CDR3 DNA reads as TGTGCCAGCAGCCTCACCCCCGGGGGGGCCGGGGGTGGCTACACCTTC. Protein product: CASSLTPGGAGGGYTF. The entire variable domain, with the rest obtained from reference TRBV7-2 and TRBJ1-2, is as follows: GAGVSQSPSNKVTEKGKDVELRCDPISGHTALYWYRQSLGQGLEFLIYFQGNSAPDKSGLPSDRFSAERTGGSVSTLTIQRTQQEDSAVYLCASSLTPGGAGGGYTFGSGTRLTVV.

The V gene is TRBV29-1, the J gene TRBJ2-3, with D uncertain. The CDR3 runs 14 residues. V lost 3 bases and J lost 0, with 10 bases in between. The germline V gene encodes CDR1 SQVTM and CDR2 ANQGSEA. This chain's CDR3 is CSVDRYSSTDTQYF. CDR3 in DNA: TGCAGCGTTGACAGGTATTCTAGCACAGATACGCAGTATTTT.

The chain carries TRBV19 and TRBJ2-2; 10 bases fit TRBD1. V gave up 5 bases and J gave up 9 bases; unmatched junction bases: 9. Looked up from germline, CDR1 is LNHDA and CDR2 is SQIVND (reference sequence). The CDR3 is 15 amino acids. In nucleotides, the CDR3 is TGTGCCAGTAGTCTGGGACAGGGGAATCGCTGGGAGCTGTTTTTT. It is translated as CASSLGQGNRWELFF.

The table lists this clone with a few counts. The chain couples TRBV30 to TRBJ1-5; D gene unclear. This CDR3 has 14 amino acids. Trimming removed 2 bases at V and 5 bases at J, with 13 bases between. Germline lookup yields CDR1 GTSNPN and CDR2 SVGIG (reference sequence). DNA for the CDR3: TGTGCCTGGAGTCCAGGATCCTTGGATCAGCCCCAGCATTTT. Translating gives CAWSPGSLDQPQHF.

The chain carries TRBV10-2 and TRBJ2-3; D is unclear. The CDR3 sequence is 15 residues long. V was trimmed by 9 bases and J by 3 bases, leaving 19 bases between them. Germline CDR1 and CDR2: WSHSY and SAAADI. The CDR3: CASSPAAERTDTQYF. CDR3 DNA: TGCGCCAGTTCCCCGGCGGCAGAGCGTACAGATACGCAGTATTTT.

This clone was observed a handful of times. The chain joins TRBV4-1 to TRBJ1-6; no clear D gene. The V and J ends lost 1 base and 7 bases respectively, with 8 bases between them. The CDR3 sequence is 14 residues long. The V gene's germline CDR1 is MGHRA and CDR2 YSYEKL. CDR3 amino acids: CASSQGISNSPLHF. The CDR3 DNA reads TGCGCCAGCAGCCAAGGTATCAGCAATTCACCCCTCCACTTT.

The rearrangement joins TRBV19 to TRBJ2-7; 12 nucleotides match TRBD2. The CDR3 runs 17 residues. CDR1 is LNHDA, CDR2 SQIVND, per germline (reference sequence). J lost 0 bases, V lost 5 bases, and 8 bases had no gene match. The CDR3, as DNA: TGTGCCAGTAGTTCAGGACTAGCGGGACCGGCCTCCTACGAGCAGTACTTC. It specifies CASSSGLAGPASYEQYF.